The 27 T cell receptor beta chains listed next were all sequenced from one sample in a study of cytomegalovirus exposure and HLA in healthy donors (dated by TCRdb to about 2017). The library was generated by the immunoSEQ multiplex PCR assay. The multiplex PCR relied on a mix of 60 forward primers for TCR Vbeta segments and 13 reverse primers for TCR Jbeta segments. The source is immuneACCESS, and TCRdb retained only in-frame sequences with V and J called. Part of the clones is not carried over; for the studies checked, unresolved V genes explain less than half of this, and the remainder is unexplained. The sample profile shows about 130,000 clones; approximately 62% of them were found once. The ten largest clones take up over 1.5% of the sample. Sample: PBMCs. The receptors shown here come from a human donor in good health.

The V call is TRBV13, the J call TRBJ1-3; no clear D gene. Between the trimmed V and J ends, which lost 0 bases and 14 bases, there was a span of 20 bases. There are 15 residues in the CDR3. CDR1 is PRHDT, CDR2 FYEKMQ, per germline (reference sequence). The CDR3 nucleotides read TGTGCCAGCAGCTTAGGCTCGGGAGGGAGTGCCCTTTTATATTTT. It is translated as CASSLGSGGSALLYF.

J is TRBJ1-2 and V is TRBV27, with D maybe TRBD1 (6 bases). Germline V gene data show CDR1 as MNHEY and CDR2 as SMNVEV (reference sequence). V was shortened by 6 bases and J by 3 bases, with 11 bases between the two germline ends. This CDR3 has 13 residues. The CDR3 reads CASRGGGDYGYTF. DNA for the CDR3: TGTGCCAGCAGAGGGGGAGGGGACTATGGCTACACCTTC.

The rearrangement joins TRBV5-1 to TRBJ1-4; no definite D call. The CDR3 is made up of 16 amino acids. Per the germline V gene, CDR1 is SGHRS and CDR2 is YFSETQ. The V gene lost 10 bases and the J gene lost 0 bases, with 19 bases spanning the gap. The chain's CDR3 is CASAATYSATNEKLFF. CDR3 DNA: TGCGCCTCAGCAGCTACCTACAGTGCAACTAATGAAAAACTGTTTTTT. Drawing the rest from reference TRBV5-1 and TRBJ1-4, the complete variable domain is KAGVTQTPRYLIKTRGQQVTLSCSPISGHRSVSWYQQTPGQGLQFLFEYFSETQRNKGNFPGRFSGRQFSNSRSEMNVSTLELGDSALYLCASAATYSATNEKLFFGSGTQLSVL.

V and J are TRBV12-5 and TRBJ2-1; TRBD2 might be the D (6 bases). The CDR3 is 19 amino acids. Germline V gives CDR1 LGHNT, CDR2 FRNRAP. V gave up 1 base and J gave up 0 bases, with 19 bases separating them. CDR3 in DNA: TGTGCTAGTGGTTTGGCCCAGAGTGGTAGCGGAGCCTCCTACAATGAGCAGTTCTTC. Encoded protein: CASGLAQSGSGASYNEQFF.

This chain links TRBV28 with TRBJ2-5; 9 bases match TRBD2. V trimming: 2 bases; J trimming: 4 bases; junction bases outside the gene matches: 2. The length of the CDR3 is 14 residues. In germline, CDR1 is MDHEN, CDR2 SYDVKM. CDR3: CASSLAGGPETQYF. The CDR3 coding sequence is TGTGCCAGCAGTTTAGCGGGAGGGCCAGAGACCCAGTACTTC.

This clone was observed once. The V and J genes are TRBV18 and TRBJ2-7; 11 bases map to TRBD1. Germline CDR1 KGHSH, CDR2 LQKENI. The CDR3 is 15 amino acids. With V trimmed by 2 bases and J by 4 bases, 4 bases remained unmatched. The CDR3 nucleotides read TGTGCCAGCTCACCAAGTGGACAGGGGGCTTACGAGCAGTACTTC. Its translation is CASSPSGQGAYEQYF.

The V call is TRBV28, the J call TRBJ2-1; TRBD2 aligns across 8 bases. J was trimmed by 0 bases and V by 4 bases; bases with no gene match: 8. Germline V CDR1 and CDR2: MDHEN, SYDVKM. The CDR3 totals 17 residues. CDR3 sequence: CASSSPGGPNSYNEQFF. The CDR3 DNA reads TGTGCCAGCAGTTCGCCGGGAGGGCCCAACTCCTACAATGAGCAGTTCTTC.

J is TRBJ2-2 and V is TRBV5-4; TRBD2 might be the D (6 bases). The CDR3 is 15 residues long. Germline CDR1 and CDR2: SGHNT and YYREEE (reference sequence). Trimming stripped 5 bases from V and 2 bases from J, with 13 bases between. The CDR3 region has the DNA TGTGCCAGCAGACCATTAGCGGAAAACACCGGGGAGCTGTTTTTT. Its protein product is CASRPLAENTGELFF.

The chain employs TRBV11-2 and TRBJ2-5; D remains ambiguous. This CDR3 spans 11 amino acids. Germline V CDR1 and CDR2: SGHAT, FQNNGV. V dropped 5 bases and J dropped 2 bases, with 3 bases sitting between them. CDR3 region: CASSPQETQYF. The CDR3 nucleotides are TGTGCCAGCAGCCCTCAAGAGACCCAGTACTTC.

This clone was seen only once. The junction departs from the called germline gene at one end, perhaps through a read error. This chain joins TRBV27 and TRBJ1-5; no reliable D call. CDR3 length: 14 amino acids. Germline loops: CDR1 MNHEY, CDR2 SMNVEV (reference sequence). The CDR3 loop reads CANSFGHPNQPQHF. As DNA, the CDR3 is TGTGCCAACAGTTTTGGGCACCCCAATCAGCCCCAGCATTTT.

The chain combines TRBV7-2 with TRBJ2-7; 9 bases are a match to TRBD1. Trimming removed 4 bases from V and 5 bases from J; junction bases left unmatched: 6. The length of the CDR3 is 14 residues. The V gene's germline CDR1 is SGHTA and CDR2 FQGNSA. The CDR3 protein is CASSSGTGFHEQYF. The CDR3 DNA follows: TGTGCCAGCAGCTCCGGGACAGGGTTCCACGAGCAGTACTTC. Supplemented by reference TRBV7-2 and TRBJ2-7, the full variable domain reads GAGVSQSPSNKVTEKGKDVELRCDPISGHTALYWYRQSLGQGLEFLIYFQGNSAPDKSGLPSDRFSAERTGGSVSTLTIQRTQQEDSAVYLCASSSGTGFHEQYFGPGTRLTVT.

The chain joins TRBV5-6 to TRBJ2-7, with D possibly matching TRBD2 (5 bases). The CDR3 is 16 amino acids. The germline V gene encodes CDR1 SGHDT and CDR2 YYEEEE. Between the trimmed V and J ends, which lost 1 base and 2 bases, there was a span of 16 bases. In DNA, the CDR3 is TGTGCCAGCAGCTTGCGTGAAGCGGTGTCAACCTACGAGCAGTACTTC. It is translated as CASSLREAVSTYEQYF.

In its sample, this clone was seen a few times. DNA for the CDR3: TGTGCCAGCAGCTCCACCCTTAGCAGATTCACAGATACGCAGTATTTT. This encodes CASSSTLSRFTDTQYF. The V and J genes are TRBV7-2 and TRBJ2-3; no definite D call. Germline V CDR1 and CDR2: SGHTA, FQGNSA. Trimming left V 4 bases short and J 2 bases short, with 16 bases between. The CDR3 has 16 residues.

This rearrangement joins TRBV5-1 to TRBJ2-2; 9 bases match TRBD2. Germline values: CDR1 SGHRS, CDR2 YFSETQ. Germline trimming cut 3 bases from V and 0 bases from J; bases unmatched to any gene: 3. This CDR3 region has 16 residues. The CDR3 region has the DNA TGCGCCAGCAGCTGGGCGGGGGGGACGAACACCGGGGAGCTGTTTTTT. As protein: CASSWAGGTNTGELFF.

This clone was counted only a few times. The chain combines TRBV11-1 with TRBJ2-5, with 10 bases identical to TRBD2. CDR3 size: 14 residues. Trimming cost V 3 bases and J 4 bases; bases outside gene matches: 2. Germline V gene data show CDR1 as SGHAT and CDR2 as FQDESV (reference sequence). The CDR3 nucleotides read TGTGCCAGCAGCTTGGGACTAGCGACAGAGACCCAGTACTTC. Translated, it gives CASSLGLATETQYF.

This chain uses TRBV10-2 with TRBJ1-1; perhaps TRBD1 as D (5 bases). The CDR3 sequence is 13 residues long. The germline gives CDR1 WSHSY, CDR2 SAAADI. V lost 7 bases and J 4 bases, leaving 13 bases between the germline ends. The CDR3 nucleotides read TGCGCCAGCAAACAGGCCCTTTTCACTGAAGCTTTCTTT. It yields the protein CASKQALFTEAFF.

This clone was counted a few times. The rearrangement joins TRBV2 to TRBJ1-4, with D maybe TRBD1 (5 bases). The ends were cut back, 5 bases at V and 12 bases at J, with 10 bases in the middle. In germline, CDR1 is SNHLY, CDR2 FYNNEI. The CDR3 has 11 residues. As DNA, the CDR3 is TGTGCCAGCAGTAAACGGGGGGAACTGTTTTTT. Amino acid sequence: CASSKRGELFF. The full variable domain, in which reference TRBV2 and TRBJ1-4 provide the parts outside the CDR3, is EPEVTQTPSHQVTQMGQEVILRCVPISNHLYFYWYRQILGQKVEFLVSFYNNEISEKSEIFDDQFSVERPDGSNFTLKIRSTKLEDSAMYFCASSKRGELFFGSGTQLSVL.

The rearrangement links TRBV18 to TRBJ1-1; D perhaps matches TRBD1 (5 bases). CDR3 size: 13 residues. V lost 5 bases to trimming and J lost 2 bases, with 9 bases between them. Per the germline V gene, CDR1 is KGHSH and CDR2 is LQKENI. The CDR3 loop reads CASSVDRNTEAFF. In DNA form, the CDR3 reads TGTGCCAGCTCAGTAGACAGAAACACTGAAGCTTTCTTT.

Only a few counts were recorded for this clone. This sequence joins TRBV10-3 and TRBJ1-3; no reliable D call. This CDR3 contains 14 residues. V was pared by 6 bases and J by 4 bases, with 13 bases between. Per the germline V gene, CDR1 is ENHRY and CDR2 is SYGVKD. Here the CDR3 reads CAIRDEGWGNTIYF. The CDR3 region has the DNA TGTGCCATCAGGGACGAGGGATGGGGAAACACCATATATTTT.

The chain recombines TRBV27 with TRBJ1-6; 8 bases are shared with TRBD1. V gave up 4 bases and J gave up 2 bases; unmatched junction bases: 7. The CDR3 sequence is 17 residues long. Germline assignment: CDR1 MNHEY and CDR2 SMNVEV (reference sequence). In DNA, the CDR3 is TGTGCCAGCAGTTCCCAGACAGGGGAGACCTATAATTCACCCCTCCACTTT. It translates to CASSSQTGETYNSPLHF.

As for this clone: This sample also contains other DNA sequences that code for the same CDR3. The chain has TRBV5-6 and TRBJ2-7; D gene uncertain. Trimming left V 0 bases short and J 4 bases short, with 8 bases between. The CDR3 contains 13 residues. From germline, CDR1 is SGHDT and CDR2 YYEEEE. Written as DNA, the CDR3 is TGTGCCAGCAGCTTGGGACTTGATTACGAGCAGTACTTC. Protein: CASSLGLDYEQYF.

This clone was seen once. The germline gene is not matched at one end of the junction; a read error may be the cause. CDR3 nucleotide sequence: TGTGCTAGCAGCCAGGCACCGAACAATGAGCAGTTCTTC. This translates into CASSQAPNNEQFF. The chain carries TRBV7-7 and TRBJ2-1; D is undetermined. From germline, CDR1 is SSHAT and CDR2 FNYEAQ (reference sequence). This CDR3 comprises 13 residues.

The V gene is TRBV5-1, the J gene TRBJ2-5; TRBD1 agrees at 10 bases. V dropped 3 bases and J dropped 4; count of bases not matched to a gene: 3. The CDR3 spans 14 residues. Germline loops: CDR1 SGHRS, CDR2 YFSETQ. The CDR3 is CASSSGQGLETQYF. The CDR3, as DNA: TGCGCCAGCAGCTCGGGACAGGGGTTAGAGACCCAGTACTTC. Full variable domain (remainder filled in from reference TRBV5-1 and TRBJ2-5): KAGVTQTPRYLIKTRGQQVTLSCSPISGHRSVSWYQQTPGQGLQFLFEYFSETQRNKGNFPGRFSGRQFSNSRSEMNVSTLELGDSALYLCASSSGQGLETQYFGPGTRLLVL.

A few counts support this clone. V gene TRBV12-1 combines with J gene TRBJ2-5; TRBD2 is taken as the D call from the table, unchecked against the DNA. TRBV12-1 is a documented pseudogene. The CDR3 is 15 residues long. CDR3 protein: CASSSGTSREETQYF. The CDR3 DNA reads TGTGCCAGCAGCTCCGGGACTAGCAGAGAAGAGACCCAGTACTTC.

Notes on this clone: This is likely a read error, given that the CDR3 carries no conserved phenylalanine or tryptophan at its end. The DNA is omitted, as the CDR3 cannot be located on it reliably, and the CDR3 follows TCRdb's listing. This chain links TRBV20-1 with TRBJ2-7; TRBD2 is the table's D call, not checked against the DNA. Germline V lookup: CDR1 DFQATT, CDR2 SNEGSKA (reference sequence). The CDR3 comprises 10 residues, both ends counted. CDR3 region: CSSENRLELL.

In this sample, this clone turned up once. CDR3 DNA sequence: TGCGCCAGCAGCCAAGAAGCTCAAAACACCGGGGAGCTGTTTTTT. It is translated as CASSQEAQNTGELFF. V usage is TRBV4-1 and J usage is TRBJ2-2, with no clear D. V was clipped by 0 bases and J by 2 bases, with 7 bases between them. The V gene's germline CDR1 is MGHRA and CDR2 YSYEKL. The CDR3 is made up of 15 amino acids.

This clone was counted between two and nine times. The V and J genes are TRBV5-1 and TRBJ2-3, with 7 bases aligning to TRBD2. V gave up 5 bases and J gave up 3 bases; unmatched junction bases: 9. In germline, CDR1 is SGHRS, CDR2 YFSETQ. The CDR3 is 15 residues long. CDR3 DNA sequence: TGCGCCAGCAGTCCTGGGACTATCGGGACAGATACGCAGTATTTT. This encodes CASSPGTIGTDTQYF. Combining the CDR3 with reference TRBV5-1 and TRBJ2-3 gives the whole variable domain KAGVTQTPRYLIKTRGQQVTLSCSPISGHRSVSWYQQTPGQGLQFLFEYFSETQRNKGNFPGRFSGRQFSNSRSEMNVSTLELGDSALYLCASSPGTIGTDTQYFGPGTRLTVL.